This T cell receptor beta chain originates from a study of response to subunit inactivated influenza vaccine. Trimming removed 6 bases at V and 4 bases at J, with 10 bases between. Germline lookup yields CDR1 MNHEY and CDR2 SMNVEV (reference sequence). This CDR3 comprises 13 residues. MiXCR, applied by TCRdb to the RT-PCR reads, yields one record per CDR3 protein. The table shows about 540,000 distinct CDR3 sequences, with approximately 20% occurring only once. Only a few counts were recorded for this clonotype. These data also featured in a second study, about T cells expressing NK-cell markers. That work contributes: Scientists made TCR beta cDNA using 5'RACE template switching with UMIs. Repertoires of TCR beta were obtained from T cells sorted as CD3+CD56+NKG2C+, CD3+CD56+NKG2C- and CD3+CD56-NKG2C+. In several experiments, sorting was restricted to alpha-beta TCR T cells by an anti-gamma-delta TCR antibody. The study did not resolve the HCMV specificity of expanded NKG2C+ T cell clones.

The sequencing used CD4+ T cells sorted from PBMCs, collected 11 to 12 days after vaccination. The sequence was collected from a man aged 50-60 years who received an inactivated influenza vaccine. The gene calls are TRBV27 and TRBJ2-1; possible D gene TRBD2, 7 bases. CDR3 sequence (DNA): TGTGCCAGCAGGGGGGGGGCGTACAATGAGCAGTTCTTC. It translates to CASRGGAYNEQFF.